Below, 5 T cell receptor beta chains from the same sample are listed, as sequenced in a study of response to subunit inactivated influenza vaccine (dated by TCRdb to the late 2010s). The library was obtained by RT-PCR. TCRdb lists the instrument as Illumina HiSeq 2500. TCRdb trimmed public reads at Q25 via fastp, called clones via MiXCR and kept in-frame beta chains. Every CDR3 protein is listed once, alongside the most common genes and DNA of its rows. The sample table shows 500,000 to 550,000 distinct CDR3 sequences, and more than 7% are seen once. Around 14% of the sample belongs to the ten largest clones. Sequencing used PBMCs from blood, obtained around 25 months after vaccination. All receptors come from a man aged 50-75 years who received an inactivated influenza vaccine. Donor details come from another sample of the same person, matched by shared clones.

V and J are TRBV6-5 and TRBJ2-7, with D possibly TRBD1 on 6 matching bases. This CDR3 has 14 residues. The germline V gene has CDR1 MNHEY and CDR2 SVGAGI. Trimming took 5 bases from V and 5 from J, leaving 16 bases between them. The CDR3 DNA follows: TGTGCCAGCAGTACTAGTACAGGGATCAACGAGCAGTACTTC. It codes for CASSTSTGINEQYF.

This clonotype was counted only a few times. The V gene is TRBV12-3 or TRBV12-4, the J gene TRBJ2-7; 7 bases agree with TRBD1. The CDR3 runs to 15 residues. Unmatched junction bases numbered 8, after V lost 3 bases and J lost 3 bases. In nucleotides, the CDR3 is TGTGCCAGCAGTTTGGACACAGGGGCTCACTACGAGCAGTACTTC. Translated, it gives CASSLDTGAHYEQYF.

This clonotype appeared a few times. V gene TRBV27 combines with J gene TRBJ2-1, with D possibly being TRBD2 (5 bases). Germline V gene lookup returns CDR1 MNHEY and CDR2 SMNVEV (reference sequence). Trimming stripped 2 bases from V and 3 bases from J, with 14 bases between. The CDR3 loop spans 16 amino acids. In nucleotides, the CDR3 is TGTGCCAGCAGTTTAATAGCGCGTGACATCTACAATGAGCAGTTCTTC. Translating gives CASSLIARDIYNEQFF.

Comments on this clonotype: This could be a read error, since a much larger clone is one nucleotide away. The chain combines TRBV7-3 with TRBJ2-7, with D perhaps being TRBD1 or TRBD2 (5 bases each). The germline CDR1 and CDR2 sequences are SGHTA and FQGTGA. This CDR3 has 13 amino acids. CDR3 coding DNA: TGTCCCAGCAGCGCAGGCAGGGACCACGAGCAGTACTTC. This translates into CPSSAGRDHEQYF.

This chain uses TRBV14 with TRBJ2-2; unclear D gene. V was shortened by 4 bases and J by 8 bases, with 8 bases between the two germline ends. This CDR3 has 12 amino acids. Germline V gene data show CDR1 as SGHDN and CDR2 as FVKESK. This CDR3 is CASSLRWGELFF. The DNA of the CDR3 is TGTGCCAGCAGCCTACGCTGGGGGGAGCTGTTTTTT.